The 30 T cell receptor beta chains in this list originate from one sample, sequenced in a study of blood T cell repertoires in COVID-19. The table came from immunoSEQ multiplex PCR; TCRdb's copy has only in-frame clones and leaves some out. The sample holds 190,000 or so clones, about 88% seen once. Sequencing was carried out using peripheral blood. Receptors originate from a woman aged 25 to 45 with active or convalescent COVID-19.

V is TRBV6-6 and J is TRBJ1-2, with 10 positions matching TRBD1. The J segment lost 13 bases and the V segment lost 6 bases, leaving 14 bases of the junction unmatched. Per germline, CDR1 MNHNY and CDR2 SVGAGI (reference sequence). This CDR3 contains 14 residues. The CDR3 coding sequence is TGTGCCAGCAGATCCGGGACAGGGGAAGTTGGTTGCACCTTC. Protein: CASRSGTGEVGCTF.

The chain combines TRBV10-2 with TRBJ1-5; the D is unclear. Trimming took 6 bases from V and 0 from J, leaving 12 bases between them. CDR1 WSHSY and CDR2 SAAADI come from the germline V gene. The CDR3 runs 15 residues. The CDR3 spells CASSWQVDSNQPQHF. The CDR3 DNA follows: TGCGCCAGCAGCTGGCAGGTCGATAGCAATCAGCCCCAGCATTTT.

This chain joins TRBV19 and TRBJ1-2; D remains ambiguous. With 5 bases removed from V and 0 bases from J, the gap between germline ends came to 13 bases. CDR3 length equals 15 residues. The germline V gene has CDR1 LNHDA and CDR2 SQIVND (reference sequence). CDR3 DNA sequence: TGTGCCAGTAGTGCCGTTATAACTCCTAACTATGGCTACACCTTC. This encodes CASSAVITPNYGYTF.

This clone has only one observation. The rearrangement joins TRBV2 to TRBJ1-2, with D uncertain. There are 16 residues in the CDR3. The V gene's germline CDR1 is SNHLY and CDR2 FYNNEI. The ends were cut back, 6 bases at V and 3 bases at J, with 20 bases in the middle. CDR3 nucleotide sequence: TGTGCCAGCAGCCCCTCCACCCCAGCGGGCTACTATGGCTACACCTTC. It translates to CASSPSTPAGYYGYTF.

This chain connects TRBV6-5 to TRBJ2-7, with D tentatively TRBD1 (6 bases). CDR1 and CDR2 (germline): MNHEY, SVGAGI. The CDR3 contains 14 residues. The ends were cut back, 5 bases at V and 2 bases at J, with 13 bases in the middle. Here the CDR3 reads CASSQGTGTYEQYF. CDR3 sequence (DNA): TGTGCCAGCAGTCAGGGGACGGGAACCTACGAGCAGTACTTC.

The rearrangement uses TRBV3-1 (or the pseudogene TRBV3-2) and TRBJ2-7; 8 bases match TRBD2. The CDR3 is made up of 16 amino acids. Germline trimming cut 4 bases from V and 0 bases from J; bases unmatched to any gene: 8. Germline CDR1 reads LGHDT; CDR2 reads YNNKEL (reference sequence). The CDR3 loop is CASSPGVAGGSYEQYF. The CDR3 DNA follows: TGTGCCAGCAGCCCAGGGGTGGCGGGGGGCTCCTACGAGCAGTACTTC.

The chain has TRBV10-3 and TRBJ1-1; 10 bases are shared with TRBD1. The germline V gene has CDR1 ENHRY and CDR2 SYGVKD. The CDR3 spans 16 residues. The trim removed 2 bases at V and 4 bases at J, leaving 7 bases unmatched. For the CDR3, the DNA is TGTGCCATCAGTGAGGGACAGGGGGGTTCCGGCACTGAAGCTTTCTTT. This translates into CAISEGQGGSGTEAFF.

In its sample, this clone was seen once. The rearrangement uses TRBV5-1 and TRBJ2-5, with 8 nucleotides matching TRBD1. CDR1 SGHRS and CDR2 YFSETQ come from the germline V gene. The CDR3 sequence is 13 residues long. V shed 5 bases, J shed 4 bases, and the junction held 4 bases outside the gene matches. The CDR3 nucleotides read TGCGCCAGCAGTCAGACAGGGGTAGAGACCCAGTACTTC. Its protein product is CASSQTGVETQYF.

The chain is built from TRBV24-1 and TRBJ2-2; tentative D call: TRBD2 (5 bases). Germline V lookup: CDR1 KGHDR, CDR2 SFDVKD. CDR3 length: 16 residues. Trimming stripped 3 bases from V and 0 bases from J, with 10 bases between. CDR3 region: CATSDQNGANTGELFF. The CDR3 DNA sequence: TGTGCCACCAGTGATCAAAACGGGGCGAACACCGGGGAGCTGTTTTTT.

The chain employs TRBV11-3 and TRBJ2-3, with 8 bases that match TRBD2. Germline V lookup: CDR1 SGHNT, CDR2 YENEEA. This CDR3 comprises 15 residues. The V gene end was trimmed by 1 base and the J gene end by 3 bases; junction bases not matched to a gene: 3. The CDR3 reads CASSLGSGSTDTQYF. In DNA form, the CDR3 reads TGTGCCAGCAGCTTAGGAAGCGGGAGTACAGATACGCAGTATTTT.

The rearrangement uses TRBV5-1 and TRBJ1-2; 10 bases agree with TRBD1. Germline-derived CDR1 and CDR2 are SGHRS and YFSETQ. V was clipped by 1 base and J by 3 bases; unmatched bases: 9. The CDR3 has 17 residues. The CDR3 nucleotides are TGCGCCAGCAGCTTGACGGCCGGGACAGGGGTATACTATGGCTACACCTTC. Translating gives CASSLTAGTGVYYGYTF.

The chain carries TRBV5-1 and TRBJ1-2; 7 bases match TRBD1. Trimming removed 5 bases from V and 7 bases from J; junction bases left unmatched: 8. Germline V gives CDR1 SGHRS, CDR2 YFSETQ. This CDR3 has 13 residues. The CDR3 bases are TGCGCCAGCAGTAAAGGGGGCGGAGGTGGCTACACCTTC. Amino acids: CASSKGGGGGYTF.

The rearrangement uses TRBV27 and TRBJ1-2; a weak D match, TRBD1 (5 bases). Looked up from germline, CDR1 is MNHEY and CDR2 is SMNVEV (reference sequence). The V and J ends lost 3 bases and 4 bases respectively, with 12 bases between them. The CDR3 is 14 residues long. The DNA for the CDR3 is TGTGCCAGCAGTTTTCAGGGAGGAGGCTATGGCTACACCTTC. Its protein is CASSFQGGGYGYTF.

This clone is a singleton in its sample. The J gene is TRBJ2-2, the V gene TRBV10-1; no clear D gene. Germline loops: CDR1 WNHNN, CDR2 SYGVQD (reference sequence). Deletions cut 8 bases from V and 1 base from J, with 5 bases between. The CDR3 runs 12 residues. The CDR3 DNA reads TGCGCCAGCTCAGGGAACACCGGGGAGCTGTTTTTT. Its translation is CASSGNTGELFF.

The CDR3 here is CASIDRGEINTEAFF. The CDR3 nucleotides are TGTGCCAGCATTGACAGGGGGGAGATAAACACTGAAGCTTTCTTT. The genes are TRBV19 and TRBJ1-1; 9 bases agree with TRBD1. Germline CDR1 is LNHDA and CDR2 is SQIVND (reference sequence). This CDR3 region has 15 residues. Trimming removed 9 bases from V and 2 bases from J; junction bases left unmatched: 10.

This chain links TRBV28 with TRBJ2-5, with 11 positions matching TRBD2. Germline V CDR1 and CDR2: MDHEN, SYDVKM. The CDR3 contains 15 residues. The V and J ends lost 1 base and 5 bases, in that order; junction bases with no gene match: 3. CDR3 sequence reads: CASSLSSGGRETQYF. The CDR3 DNA follows: TGTGCCAGCAGTTTATCTAGCGGGGGGAGGGAGACCCAGTACTTC.

The chain is built from TRBV19 and TRBJ2-6, with TRBD1 as a possible D gene (5 bases). Germline V lookup: CDR1 LNHDA, CDR2 SQIVND (reference sequence). CDR3 size: 15 residues. V dropped 1 base and J dropped 2 bases, with 6 bases sitting between them. The CDR3 DNA sequence: TGTGCCAGTAGTATAGGGGGCGCTGGGGCCAACGTCCTGACTTTC. Translated, it gives CASSIGGAGANVLTF.

This clone was detected only a few times. The V call is TRBV7-9, the J call TRBJ2-7, with 8 bases lining up with TRBD1. The CDR3 loop spans 12 amino acids. With 5 bases clipped from V and 6 bases from J, the junction kept 3 bases outside the gene matches. Germline CDR1 reads SEHNR; CDR2 reads FQNEAQ (reference sequence). The CDR3 here is CASSGGTGEQYF. As DNA, the CDR3 is TGTGCCAGCAGCGGGGGGACAGGCGAGCAGTACTTC.

V is TRBV5-1 and J is TRBJ1-1, with D possibly TRBD1 on 6 matching bases. Germline V gene lookup returns CDR1 SGHRS and CDR2 YFSETQ. There are 12 residues in the CDR3. Trimming shortened V by 7 bases and J by 1 base, and 8 bases separated the two germline ends. The CDR3 sequence is CASGTQNTEAFF. The CDR3 bases are TGCGCCAGCGGGACACAGAACACTGAAGCTTTCTTT.

The chain carries TRBV10-3 and TRBJ2-1; D possibly corresponds to TRBD1 (6 bases). The CDR3 runs 16 residues. The V end lost 4 bases, the J end lost 1 base, and 14 bases lay between the germline ends. Germline CDR1 is ENHRY and CDR2 is SYGVKD. The CDR3 loop reads CAISAQGQGSYNEQFF. Here the CDR3 DNA reads TGTGCCATCAGTGCCCAGGGGCAGGGGTCCTACAATGAGCAGTTCTTC.

The sample holds one count of this clone. The rearrangement joins TRBV6-5 to TRBJ1-3, with D uncertain. CDR1 and CDR2 (germline): MNHEY, SVGAGI. The CDR3 has 12 amino acids. V was cut by 8 bases and J by 0 bases, with 5 bases left in between. CDR3 protein: CASRSSGNTIYF. In DNA form, the CDR3 reads TGTGCCAGCCGGTCCTCTGGAAACACCATATATTTT.

The chain couples TRBV6-6 to TRBJ1-4; D perhaps matches TRBD1 (6 bases). The CDR3 has 14 amino acids. Trimming took off 0 bases at V and 5 bases at J, with 7 bases between the two ends. Germline CDR1 reads MNHNY; CDR2 reads SVGAGI (reference sequence). CDR3 DNA: TGTGCCAGCAGTTACTCGGACAGCAATGAAAAACTGTTTTTT. Protein sequence: CASSYSDSNEKLFF.

The table lists this clone with a count of one. This sequence joins TRBV16 and TRBJ1-2; 7 positions match TRBD1. This CDR3 is 16 amino acids long. V gave up 0 bases and J gave up 7 bases; unmatched junction bases: 11. Germline V gene data show CDR1 as KGHSY and CDR2 as FQNENV. CDR3 residues: CASSQSTKGQVGGYTF. The CDR3 nucleotides are TGTGCCAGCAGCCAATCGACTAAAGGACAGGTCGGTGGCTACACCTTC.

The chain links TRBV19 to TRBJ2-5; TRBD1 might be the D (5 bases). Germline CDR1 LNHDA, CDR2 SQIVND (reference sequence). CDR3 length: 15 amino acids. V shed 7 bases and J shed 2 bases, with 17 bases lying between them. This chain's CDR3 is CASTIAGAEQETQYF. CDR3 nucleotide sequence: TGTGCCAGTACCATAGCTGGGGCAGAGCAAGAGACCCAGTACTTC.

This chain uses TRBV27 with TRBJ1-2, with D unresolved. The CDR3 has 12 residues. Germline V gene data show CDR1 as MNHEY and CDR2 as SMNVEV (reference sequence). Trimming shortened V by 4 bases and J by 8 bases, and 11 bases separated the two germline ends. The CDR3 loop reads CASSSAGGGYTF. The CDR3 DNA follows: TGTGCCAGCAGTTCTGCGGGCGGCGGCTACACCTTC.

The chain has TRBV11-2 and TRBJ2-2; no clear D. V lost 4 bases to trimming and J lost 10 bases, with 10 bases between them. CDR3 length equals 12 residues. Germline lookup yields CDR1 SGHAT and CDR2 FQNNGV. DNA of the CDR3: TGTGCCAGCAGCTCCTCGGGTGCGGAGCTGTTTTTT. This gives the protein CASSSSGAELFF.

Concerning this clone itself: The sample has other DNA sequences that encode this CDR3 too. This CDR3 is CASSISGGNTEAFF. For the CDR3, the DNA is TGTGCCAGTAGTATATCGGGGGGGAACACTGAAGCTTTCTTT. This chain uses TRBV19 with TRBJ1-1, with TRBD1 as a possible D gene (5 bases). Trimming cost V 2 bases and J 1 base, with 8 bases left between them. The germline gives CDR1 LNHDA, CDR2 SQIVND (reference sequence). The CDR3 is 14 residues long. The full variable domain, its missing parts supplied by reference TRBV19 and TRBJ1-1, is DGGITQSPKYLFRKEGQNVTLSCEQNLNHDAMYWYRQDPGQGLRLIYYSQIVNDFQKGDIAEGYSVSREKKESFPLTVTSAQKNPTAFYLCASSISGGNTEAFFGQGTRLTVV.

The chain recombines TRBV11-3 with TRBJ2-1, with TRBD1 matching over 8 bases. Germline V gene data show CDR1 as SGHNT and CDR2 as YENEEA. This CDR3 region has 15 residues. Trimming removed 3 bases from V and 5 bases from J; junction bases left unmatched: 6. The CDR3 sequence: CASSFRQGRNNEQFF. The CDR3 DNA is TGTGCCAGCAGCTTCCGACAGGGGAGAAACAATGAGCAGTTCTTC.

This sequence joins TRBV7-6 and TRBJ2-5; no clear D. This CDR3 contains 16 residues. Trimming pared 4 bases from V and 5 bases from J, leaving 20 bases between. Germline lookup yields CDR1 SGHVS and CDR2 FNYEAQ. The DNA of the CDR3 is TGTGCCAGCAGCTCCCCCCTCGGAGCTCCTGGGGAGACCCAGTACTTC. It encodes CASSSPLGAPGETQYF.

The sample holds a few counts of this clone. The rearrangement links TRBV6-5 to TRBJ1-3, with D maybe TRBD1 (6 bases). The CDR3 has 15 residues. V was trimmed by 0 bases and J by 4 bases, leaving 10 bases between them. Germline CDR1 MNHEY, CDR2 SVGAGI. The CDR3 sequence is CASSYSEGTGNTIYF. The CDR3, as DNA: TGTGCCAGCAGTTACTCTGAGGGGACAGGAAACACCATATATTTT.